The 30 T cell receptor beta chains given below trace back to one sample, sequenced in a study of cytomegalovirus exposure and HLA in healthy donors. The PCR contained 60 Vbeta and 13 Jbeta primers. Using immunoSEQ multiplex PCR, the repertoire was profiled, and TCRdb retains in-frame clones only, with some absent. The sample contains about 120,000 clones, 77% of which appear only once. Input material: PBMCs. The source of these receptors is a man aged 40-49 years in good health and CMV-seropositive.

The CDR3 DNA is TGTGCCAGCAGTCCCTCGGGGGTATCCTACAATGAGCAGTTCTTC. It encodes CASSPSGVSYNEQFF. The chain has TRBV28 and TRBJ2-1; D may be TRBD2 (6 bases). Germline V lookup: CDR1 MDHEN, CDR2 SYDVKM. The V end was cut by 5 bases, the J end by 1 base, with 12 bases between. This CDR3 has 15 residues.

The J gene is TRBJ2-1, the V gene TRBV9; D is possibly TRBD2 (6 bases). This CDR3 comprises 15 residues. Germline V gene sequence: CDR1 SGDLS, CDR2 YYNGEE. V shed 0 bases and J shed 4 bases, with 11 bases lying between them. CDR3 protein: CASSVVLGGYNEQFF. In DNA form, the CDR3 reads TGTGCCAGCAGCGTAGTGTTGGGGGGTTACAATGAGCAGTTCTTC.

V usage is TRBV7-2 and J usage is TRBJ2-5; 8 bases are shared with TRBD2. The J call may be incorrect, as the DNA end agrees better with TRBJ2-7. Germline CDR1 and CDR2: SGHTA and FQGNSA. The length of the CDR3 is 16 residues. The CDR3 coding sequence is TGTGCCAGCAGCCAGCCGGGGGGGTCTCGCTCCTACGAGCAGTACTTC. Its protein is CASSQPGGSRSYEQYF.

This chain uses TRBV5-1 with TRBJ1-5; D unresolved. Trimming took off 4 bases at V and 7 bases at J, with 12 bases between the two ends. CDR1 and CDR2 (germline): SGHRS, YFSETQ. The CDR3 has 13 residues. The CDR3 here is CASSTREGQPQHF. Here the CDR3 DNA reads TGCGCCAGCAGCACCCGGGAGGGACAGCCCCAGCATTTT.

The chain recombines TRBV7-2 with TRBJ1-5; 7 bases match TRBD1. CDR1 is SGHTA and CDR2 is FQGNSA in the germline V gene. The ends lost 5 bases at V and 6 bases at J; junction bases unmatched: 7. CDR3 length: 14 amino acids. The CDR3 here is CASSPGQQGQPQHF. CDR3 in DNA: TGTGCCAGCAGCCCGGGACAGCAGGGTCAGCCCCAGCATTTT. The variable domain in full, with the rest retrieved from reference TRBV7-2 and TRBJ1-5, is GAGVSQSPSNKVTEKGKDVELRCDPISGHTALYWYRQSLGQGLEFLIYFQGNSAPDKSGLPSDRFSAERTGGSVSTLTIQRTQQEDSAVYLCASSPGQQGQPQHFGDGTRLSIL.

The chain links TRBV29-1 to TRBJ2-7; the match to TRBD1 covers 11 bases. Germline values: CDR1 SQVTM, CDR2 ANQGSEA. The V segment lost 1 base and the J segment 8 bases; nucleotides outside the gene matches: 10. The CDR3 extends over 15 amino acids. The CDR3 loop is CSVEGGQGAEQQQYF. The CDR3 DNA reads TGCAGCGTTGAAGGCGGACAGGGGGCTGAACAGCAGCAGTACTTC.

This chain connects TRBV2 to TRBJ1-2, with D possibly TRBD1 on 5 matching bases. Trimming left V 6 bases short and J 1 base short, with 15 bases between. Germline CDR1 SNHLY, CDR2 FYNNEI. CDR3 size: 15 residues. CDR3 protein: CASREQVLLNYGYTF. CDR3 DNA sequence: TGTGCCAGCAGAGAACAGGTGCTTCTTAACTATGGCTACACCTTC.

This clone was seen once. The V and J genes are TRBV25-1 and TRBJ1-6; tentative D call: TRBD1 (5 bases). V lost 4 bases, J lost 8 bases, and 15 bases lay in between. CDR3 length: 15 amino acids. The germline CDR1 and CDR2 sequences are MGHDK and SYGVNS. The DNA of the CDR3 is TGTGCCAGCAGTGCCCCGGGACTTTTATATTCACCCCTCCACTTT. Translation: CASSAPGLLYSPLHF.

This chain joins TRBV6-5 and TRBJ2-7; D is perhaps TRBD1 (7 bases). Per germline, CDR1 MNHEY and CDR2 SVGAGI. This CDR3 has 15 residues. Trimming took 5 bases from V and 5 from J, leaving 19 bases between them. CDR3 coding DNA: TGTGCCAGCAGTCAACCGGCAGGGGGGCCGGACGAGCAGTACTTC. Translating gives CASSQPAGGPDEQYF.

The chain uses TRBV7-2 and TRBJ1-6; 10 nucleotides align to TRBD1. Germline CDR1 SGHTA, CDR2 FQGNSA. V lost 0 bases and J lost 9; bases outside the gene matches: 2. The CDR3 totals 15 residues. The CDR3 is CASSLADRGPSPLHF. In nucleotides, the CDR3 is TGTGCCAGCAGCTTAGCAGACAGGGGGCCTTCACCCCTCCACTTT.

The V call is TRBV10-2, the J call TRBJ1-1; 10 bases are a match to TRBD1. After removal of 0 bases from V and 11 bases from J, the junction contained 3 bases not matched to a gene. In germline, CDR1 is WSHSY, CDR2 SAAADI. The CDR3 covers 13 residues. The chain's CDR3 is CASSESTGGSAFF. The DNA of the CDR3 is TGCGCCAGCAGTGAGTCGACAGGGGGCTCCGCTTTCTTT.

The chain combines TRBV5-1 with TRBJ1-5; D not certain. The CDR3 is made up of 15 amino acids. The germline CDR1 and CDR2 sequences are SGHRS and YFSETQ. Deletions cut 0 bases from V and 0 bases from J, with 7 bases between. CDR3 amino acids: CASSLAGNSNQPQHF. CDR3 coding DNA: TGCGCCAGCAGCTTGGCCGGGAATAGCAATCAGCCCCAGCATTTT.

This chain links TRBV14 with TRBJ1-1; perhaps TRBD1 as D (5 bases). CDR1 is SGHDN and CDR2 is FVKESK in the germline V gene. The CDR3 spans 12 residues. The V end lost 4 bases, the J end lost 5 bases, and 8 bases lay between the germline ends. The CDR3 sequence: CASSRRGTEAFF. CDR3 bases: TGTGCCAGCAGCCGACGGGGGACTGAAGCTTTCTTT.

The chain employs TRBV5-4 and TRBJ2-5; D not resolved. The CDR3 loop spans 13 amino acids. V was cut by 1 base and J by 4 bases, with 8 bases left in between. From germline, CDR1 is SGHNT and CDR2 YYREEE (reference sequence). The CDR3 nucleotides are TGTGCCAGCAGCTTGTTTTATTCAGAGACCCAGTACTTC. Translated, it gives CASSLFYSETQYF.

The rearrangement links TRBV18 to TRBJ2-1; D might be TRBD1 (6 bases). This CDR3 is built from 14 residues. V lost 3 bases, J lost 8 bases, and 14 bases lay in between. From germline, CDR1 is KGHSH and CDR2 LQKENI. CDR3 loop: CASSPTGSGDEQFF. The CDR3 region has the DNA TGTGCCAGCTCACCCACAGGGTCCGGCGATGAGCAGTTCTTC.

The chain combines TRBV7-2 with TRBJ2-7; possibly TRBD1 for D (5 bases). CDR3 length: 14 amino acids. CDR1 is SGHTA, CDR2 FQGNSA, per germline. The V end lost 5 bases, the J end lost 6 bases, and 17 bases lay between the germline ends. CDR3 nucleotides: TGTGCCAGCAGCCTAGACAGTAAGGGGCTCGAGCAGTACTTC. It specifies CASSLDSKGLEQYF.

The rearrangement uses TRBV5-1 and TRBJ2-3, with a tentative D call TRBD2 (7 bases). The V end was cut by 1 base, the J end by 6 bases, with 15 bases between. Per the germline V gene, CDR1 is SGHRS and CDR2 is YFSETQ. The CDR3 loop spans 15 amino acids. This CDR3 reads CASSLSGGPQDTQYF. The CDR3 coding sequence is TGCGCCAGCAGCTTGTCGGGGGGCCCGCAGGATACGCAGTATTTT.

CDR3 coding DNA: TGTGCCAGCAGCTTCCGGGACATTTCTCGCACCGGGGAGCTGTTTTTT. It translates to CASSFRDISRTGELFF. The rearrangement joins TRBV11-1 to TRBJ2-2; tentatively, D is TRBD1 (6 bases). Germline CDR1 and CDR2: SGHAT and FQDESV (reference sequence). The CDR3 totals 16 residues. Trimming left V 3 bases short and J 4 bases short, with 15 bases between.

This chain connects TRBV5-1 to TRBJ2-5; D perhaps matches TRBD1 (6 bases). V lost 4 bases and J lost 1, with 20 bases in between. Per germline, CDR1 SGHRS and CDR2 YFSETQ. This CDR3 is built from 17 residues. CDR3 amino acids: CASSPGGWGPSQETQYF. The CDR3 bases are TGCGCCAGCAGCCCCGGTGGGTGGGGGCCCTCCCAAGAGACCCAGTACTTC. The variable domain in full, with the rest retrieved from reference TRBV5-1 and TRBJ2-5, is KAGVTQTPRYLIKTRGQQVTLSCSPISGHRSVSWYQQTPGQGLQFLFEYFSETQRNKGNFPGRFSGRQFSNSRSEMNVSTLELGDSALYLCASSPGGWGPSQETQYFGPGTRLLVL.

The rearrangement links TRBV10-2 to TRBJ2-5, with 9 positions matching TRBD2. Germline lookup yields CDR1 WSHSY and CDR2 SAAADI. V gave up 5 bases and J gave up 4 bases; unmatched junction bases: 2. The CDR3 covers 13 residues. The CDR3 DNA sequence: TGCGCCAGCAGTTTAGCGGGGGCAGAGACCCAGTACTTC. Encoded protein: CASSLAGAETQYF.

This sequence joins TRBV25-1 and TRBJ2-1, with a weak D call TRBD1 (6 bases). This CDR3 comprises 13 residues. From germline, CDR1 is MGHDK and CDR2 SYGVNS. V was cut by 6 bases and J by 4 bases, with 10 bases left in between. CDR3 DNA: TGTGCCAGCAGGGGGGCCAGGTACAATGAGCAGTTCTTC. This encodes CASRGARYNEQFF.

The rearrangement links TRBV9 to TRBJ2-7; 7 bases are a match to TRBD1. The V segment lost 4 bases and the J segment 3 bases; nucleotides outside the gene matches: 10. Germline V CDR1 and CDR2: SGDLS, YYNGEE. This CDR3 comprises 15 residues. The CDR3 protein is CASSPRQGKIYEQYF. The CDR3 DNA reads as TGTGCCAGCAGCCCTCGACAGGGAAAAATCTACGAGCAGTACTTC.

Comments on this clone: At one end the junction does not follow the germline gene, possibly because of a read error. The V and J genes are TRBV30 and TRBJ2-6, with 9 bases that match TRBD1. There are 15 residues in the CDR3. Germline loops: CDR1 GTSNPN, CDR2 SVGIG (reference sequence). The CDR3, as DNA: TGTGCCATCGGGACAGGGAGGTCGGGGGCCAACGGCCTGACTTTC. It specifies CAIGTGRSGANGLTF.

In its sample, this clone was seen once. Compared with germline, one end of the junction differs, possibly owing to a read error. This chain connects TRBV11-3 to TRBJ2-6, with D possibly matching TRBD1 (5 bases). The CDR3 runs to 17 residues. Germline V gene lookup returns CDR1 SGHNT and CDR2 YENEEA. The CDR3 reads CASSIGRMSSGANGLTF. DNA for the CDR3: TGTGCCAGCAGCATTGGACGGATGAGCTCTGGGGCCAACGGCCTGACTTTC.

The V gene is TRBV28, the J gene TRBJ1-2, with D maybe TRBD1 (6 bases). The CDR3 sequence is 13 residues long. Germline V gene data show CDR1 as MDHEN and CDR2 as SYDVKM. The V gene lost 6 bases and the J gene lost 7 bases, with 15 bases spanning the gap. The CDR3 DNA is TGTGCCAGCAGCGGGACACCCCGGGGTGGCTACACCTTC. This translates into CASSGTPRGGYTF.

The genes are TRBV28 and TRBJ2-3; 10 bases are a match to TRBD2. This CDR3 contains 16 residues. J gave up 0 bases and V 5 bases, and 5 bases lay outside the gene matches. In germline, CDR1 is MDHEN, CDR2 SYDVKM. The CDR3 region has the DNA TGTGCCAGCAGTCTTCCTAGCGGGGGTAGCACAGATACGCAGTATTTT. It translates to CASSLPSGGSTDTQYF. The full variable domain, completed using reference TRBV28 and TRBJ2-3, is DVKVTQSSRYLVKRTGEKVFLECVQDMDHENMFWYRQDPGLGLRLIYFSYDVKMKEKGDIPEGYSVSREKKERFSLILESASTNQTSMYLCASSLPSGGSTDTQYFGPGTRLTVL.

This clone was counted once. The chain employs TRBV2 and TRBJ2-3; 9 bases map to TRBD2. Trimming removed 5 bases from V and 0 bases from J; junction bases left unmatched: 3. There are 15 residues in the CDR3. The germline V gene encodes CDR1 SNHLY and CDR2 FYNNEI. CDR3 residues: CASSPSGASTDTQYF. The DNA for the CDR3 is TGTGCCAGCAGTCCTAGCGGGGCTAGCACAGATACGCAGTATTTT.

This clone has more than one count but fewer than ten. V and J are TRBV29-1 and TRBJ1-4, with D unresolved. The V end lost 6 bases, the J end lost 4 bases, and 12 bases lay between the germline ends. Per the germline V gene, CDR1 is SQVTM and CDR2 is ANQGSEA. The CDR3 totals 13 residues. This CDR3 reads CSVEGKDNEKLFF. As DNA, the CDR3 is TGCAGCGTGGAGGGCAAAGATAATGAAAAACTGTTTTTT.

This clone was observed once. The chain combines TRBV6-5 with TRBJ2-5, with 7 bases that match TRBD1. The CDR3 consists of 13 residues. V dropped 4 bases and J dropped 3; count of bases not matched to a gene: 2. Per germline, CDR1 MNHEY and CDR2 SVGAGI. Here the CDR3 reads CASSFGTEETQYF. CDR3 DNA: TGTGCCAGCAGTTTCGGGACAGAAGAGACCCAGTACTTC.

The chain has TRBV13 and TRBJ1-1, with a tentative D call TRBD1 (5 bases). V dropped 5 bases and J dropped 5 bases, with 9 bases sitting between them. The CDR3 is 12 residues long. Looked up from germline, CDR1 is PRHDT and CDR2 is FYEKMQ (reference sequence). CDR3 in amino acids: CASSRGGTEAFF. CDR3 in DNA: TGTGCCAGCAGCCGGGGGGGGACTGAAGCTTTCTTT.